This T cell receptor beta chain emerged from a study of cytomegalovirus exposure and HLA in healthy donors. Study outcomes and limitations: Researchers counted 180 or so TCR beta chains as cytomegalovirus-associated.

A word on this clone: Its target is unknown.

In germline, CDR1 is SGHTA, CDR2 FQGNSA. The J segment lost 13 bases and the V segment lost 6 bases, leaving 10 bases of the junction unmatched. The CDR3 is 12 residues long. Assay used: immunoSEQ multiplex PCR; TCRdb lists only in-frame clones, some missing. The sample includes around 74,000 clones, about 82% of them seen just once. The clonotype originates from a man younger than 45 in good health and CMV-seronegative. The chain carries TRBV7-2 and TRBJ1-1; 8 bases match TRBD1. Material: PBMCs. The DNA of the CDR3 is TGTGCCAGCAGTTTTTGGACAGGGAAGGTTTTCTTT. Translated: CASSFWTGKVFF. Supplemented by reference TRBV7-2 and TRBJ1-1, the full variable domain reads GAGVSQSPSNKVTEKGKDVELRCDPISGHTALYWYRQSLGQGLEFLIYFQGNSAPDKSGLPSDRFSAERTGGSVSTLTIQRTQQEDSAVYLCASSFWTGKVFFGQGTRLTVV.